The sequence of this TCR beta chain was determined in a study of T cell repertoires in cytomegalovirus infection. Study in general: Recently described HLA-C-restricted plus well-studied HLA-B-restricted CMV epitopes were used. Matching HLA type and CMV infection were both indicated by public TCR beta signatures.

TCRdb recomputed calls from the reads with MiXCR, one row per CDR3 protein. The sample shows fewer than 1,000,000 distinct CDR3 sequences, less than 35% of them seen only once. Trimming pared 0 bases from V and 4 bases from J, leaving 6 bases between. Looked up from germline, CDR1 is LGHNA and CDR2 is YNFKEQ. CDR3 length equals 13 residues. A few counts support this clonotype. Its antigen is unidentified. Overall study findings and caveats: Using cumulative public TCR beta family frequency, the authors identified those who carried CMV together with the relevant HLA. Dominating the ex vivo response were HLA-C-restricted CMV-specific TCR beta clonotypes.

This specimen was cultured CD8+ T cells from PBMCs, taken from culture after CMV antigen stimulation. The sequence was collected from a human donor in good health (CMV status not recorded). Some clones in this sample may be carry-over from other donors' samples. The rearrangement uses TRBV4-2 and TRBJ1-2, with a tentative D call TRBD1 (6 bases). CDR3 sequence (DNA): TGTGCCAGCAGCCAAGAAGGGGGCTATGGCTACACCTTC. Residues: CASSQEGGYGYTF.